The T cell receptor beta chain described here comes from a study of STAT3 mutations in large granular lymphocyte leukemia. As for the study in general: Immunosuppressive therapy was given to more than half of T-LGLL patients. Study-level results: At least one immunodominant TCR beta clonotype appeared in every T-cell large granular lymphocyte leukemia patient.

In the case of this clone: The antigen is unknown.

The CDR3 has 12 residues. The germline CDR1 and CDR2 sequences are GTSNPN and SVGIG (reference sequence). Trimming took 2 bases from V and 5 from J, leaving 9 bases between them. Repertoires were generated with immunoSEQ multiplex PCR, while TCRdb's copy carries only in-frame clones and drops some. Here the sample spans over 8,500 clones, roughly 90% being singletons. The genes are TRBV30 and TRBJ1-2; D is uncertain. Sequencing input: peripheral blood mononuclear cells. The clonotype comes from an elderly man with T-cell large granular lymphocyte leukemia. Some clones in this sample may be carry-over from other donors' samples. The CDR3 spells CAWSPALYGYTF. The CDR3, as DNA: TGTGCCTGGAGTCCGGCGCTATATGGCTACACCTTC. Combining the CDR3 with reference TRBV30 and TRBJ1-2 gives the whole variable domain SQTIHQWPATLVQPVGSPLSLECTVEGTSNPNLYWYRQAAGRGLQLLFYSVGIGQISSEVPQNLSASRPQDRQFILSSKKLLLSDSGFYLCAWSPALYGYTFGSGTRLTVV.